This is a list of T cell receptor beta chains from one sample in a study of T cell responses to AZD1222 COVID-19 vaccine. The protocol was immunoSEQ multiplex PCR, while the TCRdb copy is restricted to in-frame clones and leaves out a portion. The sample carries approximately 100,000 clones, over 85% recorded once. This specimen was peripheral blood, taken on day 0 of MenACWY control vaccination. Source of these receptors: an adult in good health. Each CDR3 is given with its conserved first and last residue. Each record gives: D gene, J gene, V gene, clone size, CDR3 DNA, CDR3 protein. A D gene is named only where the DNA matches it firmly. Part of the rows lack a size; the others show once, few, many or a class for expanded clones.

-,TRBJ1-2,TRBV28,-,TGTGCCAGCAGTTTACTGTGGCAGGGACCACGTCAAAATGGCTACACCTTC,CASSLLWQGPRQNGYTF
-,TRBJ2-7,TRBV7-6,-,TGTGCCAGCAGCTCCCGGGACACGTCCTACGAGCAGTACTTC,CASSSRDTSYEQYF
-,TRBJ1-5,TRBV7-3,-,TGTGCCAGCAGCTTAAGATTGGCGGACAGAAATAGCAATCAGCCCCAGCATTTT,CASSLRLADRNSNQPQHF
-,TRBJ2-7,TRBV6-5,-,TGTGCCAGCAGTTACTCTTGGCAGTCCTACGAGCAGTACTTC,CASSYSWQSYEQYF
-,TRBJ1-1,TRBV30,-,TGTGCCTGGAGAGGGGGAGGGCTCGGTGAAGCTTTCTTT,CAWRGGGLGEAFF
-,TRBJ1-1,TRBV5-1,-,TGCGCCAGCAGCTGGGGGGGCGAGGGGGCTGAAGCTTTCTTT,CASSWGGEGAEAFF
-,TRBJ1-2,TRBV5-4,-,TGTGCCAGCAGCTTGGGAGGGGGAGACTATGGCTACACCTTC,CASSLGGGDYGYTF
-,TRBJ1-1,TRBV20-1,once,TGCAGTGCTAGTACCCCTCTACAGGGCCTGAACACTGAAGCTTTCTTT,CSASTPLQGLNTEAFF
TRBD2,TRBJ2-1,TRBV10-3,-,TGTGCCATCAGATCCAGCGGGGGGGCCGATGAGCAGTTCTTC,CAIRSSGGADEQFF
-,TRBJ2-7,TRBV5-8,once,TGTGCCAGCAGCTTCTTCACGTCAGATGGCTACGAGCAGTACTTC,CASSFFTSDGYEQYF
-,TRBJ1-1,TRBV7-9,-,TGTGCCAGCAGCTTAGGCTTGGAGTCCTCTTTAGCTTTCTTT,CASSLGLESSLAFF
TRBD1,TRBJ2-1,TRBV6-2/TRBV6-3,-,TGTGCCAGCAGTTATCCCCGGAACAGGGGGCACAATGAGCAGTTCTTC,CASSYPRNRGHNEQFF
-,TRBJ2-2,TRBV5-6,-,TGTGCCAGCAGCTGGGAGGCGCAGGCGAACACCGGGGAGCTGTTTTTT,CASSWEAQANTGELFF
TRBD1,TRBJ2-1,TRBV5-4,-,TGTGCCAGCAGTCCCGGGACAGGGGGATACAATGAGCAGTTCTTC,CASSPGTGGYNEQFF
-,TRBJ1-6,TRBV6-5,-,TGTGCCAGCTTCTCCCGGGACCTAGACACCCTCCACTTT,CASFSRDLDTLHF
-,TRBJ2-1,TRBV7-5,-,TGTGCCAGAAGCGACAGGGGGCCCTACAATGAGCAGTTCTTC,CARSDRGPYNEQFF
-,TRBJ2-3,TRBV7-2,-,TGTGCCAGCAGCTTAGGGGCTAGCTTCACAGATACGCAGTATTTT,CASSLGASFTDTQYF
-,TRBJ1-3,TRBV5-1,-,TGCGCCAGCAGCTTAATGGGGGTCTCCTCTGGAAACACCATATATTTT,CASSLMGVSSGNTIYF
-,TRBJ1-5,TRBV30,-,TGTGCCTGGGGGGGGCCCCAGCATTTT,CAWGGPQHF
-,TRBJ2-7,TRBV2,-,TGTGCCAGCAGTGATAAACGTGGGCTATACGAGCAGTACTTC,CASSDKRGLYEQYF
-,TRBJ2-5,TRBV21-1,-,TGTGCCAGCAGCAAAGGGCTAAGACAGGGGGTCCGAGAGACCCAGTACTTC,CASSKGLRQGVRETQYF
-,TRBJ2-3,TRBV15,-,TGTGCCACCAGCAGAGAGTACTCCCAGTCGGGTACGCAGTATTTT,CATSREYSQSGTQYF
-,TRBJ2-7,TRBV5-4,-,TGTGCCAGCAGCCCAGATTTGGGGGGGGGCCCTTACGAGCAGTACTTC,CASSPDLGGGPYEQYF
-,TRBJ1-5,TRBV6-5,-,TGTGCCAGCGGTTCCAATCAGCCCCAGCATTTT,CASGSNQPQHF
TRBD1,TRBJ1-2,TRBV9,-,TGTGCCAGCTCTAGGACAGGGAGAAACTATGGCTACACCTTC,CASSRTGRNYGYTF
TRBD2,TRBJ2-1,TRBV29-1,once,TGCAGCGAAGAAGCGGGGAGGCTTTGCCTATATCTATACAATGAGCAGTTCTTC,CSEEAGRLCLYLYNEQFF
-,TRBJ2-2,TRBV24-1,many,TGTGCCACCAGAGGACCCGGTGGCACCGGGGAGCTGTTTTTT,CATRGPGGTGELFF
TRBD1,TRBJ2-2,TRBV19,once,TGTGCCAGTAGTCCTCGGACAGGGCACGGGGAGCTGTTTTTT,CASSPRTGHGELFF
-,TRBJ1-1,TRBV27,-,TGTGCCAGCAGTTTAGTGGGGGTGGGCGCTGAAGCTTTCTTT,CASSLVGVGAEAFF
-,TRBJ2-1,TRBV5-1,-,TGCGCCAGCAGCCACGAAACAGGGTGGGATGAGCAGTTCTTC,CASSHETGWDEQFF
TRBD1,TRBJ2-7,TRBV18,-,TGTGCCAGCTCACAGCAACAGGGGGCGCAAGACGAGCAGTACTTC,CASSQQQGAQDEQYF
-,TRBJ1-1,TRBV7-2,-,TGTGCCAGCAGCCCGGGACCGGCGAACACTGAAGCTTTCTTT,CASSPGPANTEAFF
-,TRBJ2-2,TRBV11-3,-,TGTGCCAGCAGCTTACTTGCCGGGGCCTCAAACACCGGGGAGCTGTTTTTT,CASSLLAGASNTGELFF
TRBD1,TRBJ2-7,TRBV9,-,TGTGCCAGCAGTCGGACAGGGGGCGCCGAATACGAGCAGTACTTC,CASSRTGGAEYEQYF
TRBD2,TRBJ2-2,TRBV2,-,TGTGCCAGCAGCGAGGGACTAGCGGGGGGGCCTGCCGGGGAGCTGTTTTTT,CASSEGLAGGPAGELFF
-,TRBJ1-1,TRBV4-3,-,TGCGCCAGCAGCCAAGATCGGACACCGAACACTGAAGCTTTCTTT,CASSQDRTPNTEAFF
-,TRBJ1-2,TRBV28,-,TGTGCCAGCAGAGAGACGGGCTCTAACTATGGCTACACCTTC,CASRETGSNYGYTF
-,TRBJ1-2,TRBV5-4,-,TGTGCCAGCAGCCAGAGGGACGGGTATGGGGGCTACACCTTC,CASSQRDGYGGYTF
-,TRBJ2-1,TRBV5-1,-,TGCGCCAGCAGCCCAGGAGTTAGGCATGAGCAGTTCTTC,CASSPGVRHEQFF
TRBD2,TRBJ2-3,TRBV9,-,TGTGCCAGCAGCCCCCGAGCGGGGGGGGTAGCAGATACGCAGTATTTT,CASSPRAGGVADTQYF
-,TRBJ2-3,TRBV24-1,-,TGTGCCACCAGTGGGGGCGCAGATACGCAGTATTTT,CATSGGADTQYF